The source of this TCR beta chain is a study of blood T cell repertoires in COVID-19. In the study overall: COVID-19 samples from acute and convalescent phases originated in the United States, Italy and Spain. T cells, B-cell-depleted T cells, or PBMCs supplied cDNA or gDNA.

Original handling: Nucleated cell counts were estimated from reference gene primer amplification. Repertoires were generated with immunoSEQ multiplex PCR, while TCRdb's copy carries only in-frame clones and drops some. The DNA gave D and trimming, while V, J and clone size come from that table. Of about 400,000 clones listed, nearly 90% are singletons. Germline loops: CDR1 MGHRA, CDR2 YSYEKL. This CDR3 region has 13 residues. The V end was cut by 0 bases, the J end by 6 bases, with 5 bases between. All enrollees were about 18 to 89 years old and from 24 US areas. The TCR was taken from a young woman who had recovered from COVID-19. The chain uses TRBV4-1 and TRBJ2-2, with no clear D. Input material: PBMCs or T cells enriched from blood (not recorded which). The CDR3 here is CASSQDIAGELFF. The CDR3 region has the DNA TGCGCCAGCAGCCAAGATATAGCCGGGGAGCTGTTTTTT.